The 19 T cell receptor beta chains below come from one sample, sequenced in a study of shared clonotypes between healthy human individuals. The protocol was immunoSEQ multiplex PCR, while the TCRdb copy is restricted to in-frame clones and leaves out a portion. The sample has some 1.5 million clones, approximately 96% seen once. The material sequenced was naive CD4+ T cells sorted from blood. Subset specified: CD45RA+ positively selected. These receptors were collected from a man in his thirties or forties in good health.

The chain combines TRBV18 with TRBJ1-4; 7 bases align to TRBD1. In germline, CDR1 is KGHSH, CDR2 LQKENI. Trimming removed 3 bases from V and 1 base from J; junction bases left unmatched: 5. The CDR3 is 16 amino acids. The CDR3 region is CASSPGQLQTNEKLFF. The CDR3 nucleotides read TGTGCCAGCTCACCGGGACAGCTCCAAACTAATGAAAAACTGTTTTTT.

This clone was counted once. The rearrangement uses TRBV18 and TRBJ2-4, with D possibly called TRBD1 or TRBD2 (6 bases each). CDR3 size: 18 residues. Germline V lookup: CDR1 KGHSH, CDR2 LQKENI. The V and J ends lost 4 bases and 7 bases respectively, with 26 bases between them. CDR3 residues: CASSLKTIGQLGGNIQYF. The CDR3, as DNA: TGTGCCAGCTCACTAAAGACGATAGGACAGCTAGGGGGGAACATTCAGTACTTC.

The J gene is TRBJ2-4, the V gene TRBV11-2; 7 bases map to TRBD2. Germline V gene data show CDR1 as SGHAT and CDR2 as FQNNGV. The CDR3 runs to 16 residues. With V trimmed by 3 bases and J by 0 bases, 5 bases remained unmatched. The CDR3 here is CASSLTGGLAKNIQYF. The CDR3 coding sequence is TGTGCCAGCAGCTTGACGGGAGGCCTAGCCAAAAACATTCAGTACTTC.

CDR3 coding DNA: TGTGCCAGCAGTCCGGGGTTCCAAGGCTATCAAGAGACCCAGTACTTC. Translation: CASSPGFQGYQETQYF. The rearrangement joins TRBV25-1 to TRBJ2-5; possibly TRBD2 for D (5 bases). The CDR3 has 16 residues. From germline, CDR1 is MGHDK and CDR2 SYGVNS. V lost 5 bases and J lost 2, with 18 bases in between.

The chain employs TRBV14 and TRBJ2-2; D possibly corresponds to TRBD1 (6 bases). V was trimmed by 4 bases and J by 7 bases, leaving 13 bases between them. The CDR3 is 14 amino acids. Germline-derived CDR1 and CDR2 are SGHDN and FVKESK. CDR3 DNA sequence: TGTGCCAGCAGCCCGGGCTTCAGGGGCGGGGAGCTGTTTTTT. Amino acids: CASSPGFRGGELFF.

V and J are TRBV9 and TRBJ1-4, with TRBD1 as a possible D gene (6 bases). The CDR3 contains 16 residues. CDR1 is SGDLS and CDR2 is YYNGEE in the germline V gene. V was trimmed by 0 bases and J by 5 bases, leaving 14 bases between them. The CDR3 spells CASSVGGGQRNEKLFF. DNA of the CDR3: TGTGCCAGCAGCGTAGGGGGAGGACAGCGAAATGAAAAACTGTTTTTT.

The chain recombines TRBV27 with TRBJ1-1, with 9 positions matching TRBD1. Germline V gene lookup returns CDR1 MNHEY and CDR2 SMNVEV (reference sequence). V lost 6 bases to trimming and J lost 5 bases; unmatched junction nucleotides: 10. This CDR3 has 15 residues. In DNA, the CDR3 is TGTGCCAGCAGCCGTATGACAGGGGGAGTAACTGAAGCTTTCTTT. Translation gives CASSRMTGGVTEAFF.

This chain uses TRBV6-1 with TRBJ1-3, with TRBD1 matching 7 bases. Trimming removed 6 bases from V and 8 bases from J; junction bases left unmatched: 7. The CDR3 contains 13 residues. CDR1 and CDR2 (germline): MNHNS, SASEGT. This CDR3 is CASRSPGGHTIYF. DNA of the CDR3: TGTGCCAGCAGATCCCCAGGGGGGCACACCATATATTTT.

The chain joins TRBV2 to TRBJ1-1, with D unresolved. The germline V gene has CDR1 SNHLY and CDR2 FYNNEI. CDR3 length: 13 residues. V gave up 2 bases and J gave up 0 bases, with 4 bases separating them. CDR3 amino acids: CASSESVNTEAFF. CDR3 nucleotides: TGTGCCAGCAGTGAATCGGTGAACACTGAAGCTTTCTTT.

The chain carries TRBV27 and TRBJ2-3, with 12 nucleotides matching TRBD2. Germline CDR1 is MNHEY and CDR2 is SMNVEV (reference sequence). After removal of 3 bases from V and 0 bases from J, the junction contained 7 bases not matched to a gene. CDR3 length: 18 amino acids. For the CDR3, the DNA is TGTGCCAGCAGTTTCCGGAGACTAGCGGGAGTGAGCACAGATACGCAGTATTTT. Translating it yields CASSFRRLAGVSTDTQYF.

The chain is built from TRBV10-2 and TRBJ2-7; 7 bases are a match to TRBD1. Germline CDR1 and CDR2: WSHSY and SAAADI. The V gene end was trimmed by 8 bases and the J gene end by 2 bases; junction bases not matched to a gene: 6. This CDR3 has 13 residues. CDR3 residues: CASRSTGPYEQYF. The CDR3, as DNA: TGCGCCAGCCGTTCGACAGGGCCCTACGAGCAGTACTTC.

The chain uses TRBV7-9 and TRBJ2-1; 9 nucleotides match TRBD1. V dropped 4 bases and J dropped 8; count of bases not matched to a gene: 6. The CDR3 contains 14 residues. The germline V gene has CDR1 SEHNR and CDR2 FQNEAQ (reference sequence). CDR3 nucleotides: TGTGCCAGCAGCTGGGACAGGGTAAGCGATGAGCAGTTCTTC. Its protein is CASSWDRVSDEQFF.

This rearrangement joins TRBV7-3 to TRBJ2-2; the match to TRBD2 covers 7 bases. The CDR3 is 15 amino acids. Germline CDR1 is SGHTA and CDR2 is FQGTGA. The junction had 6 bases not matched to a gene; V was cut back by 4 bases and J by 4 bases. CDR3 amino acids: CASSSFGRTTGELFF. In DNA, the CDR3 is TGTGCCAGCAGCTCTTTCGGGAGGACCACCGGGGAGCTGTTTTTT. Using reference TRBV7-3 and TRBJ2-2 for the parts outside the CDR3, the full variable domain is GAGVSQTPSNKVTEKGKYVELRCDPISGHTALYWYRQSLGQGPEFLIYFQGTGAADDSGLPNDRFFAVRPEGSVSTLKIQRTERGDSAVYLCASSSFGRTTGELFFGEGSRLTVL.

The chain carries TRBV30 and TRBJ2-7; 7 bases map to TRBD1. The CDR3 extends over 13 amino acids. J lost 4 bases, V lost 3 bases, and 6 bases had no gene match. Germline assignment: CDR1 GTSNPN and CDR2 SVGIG (reference sequence). The CDR3 coding sequence is TGTGCCTGGAGACAGGGGCTAATATACGAGCAGTACTTC. This encodes CAWRQGLIYEQYF.

V gene TRBV6-5 combines with J gene TRBJ2-1; 7 bases agree with TRBD1. The V gene end was trimmed by 6 bases and the J gene end by 9 bases; junction bases not matched to a gene: 14. The germline V gene has CDR1 MNHEY and CDR2 SVGAGI. The CDR3 is 15 amino acids. In nucleotides, the CDR3 is TGTGCCAGCAGCATTAAAGTAACAGGGGTGGGTGAGCAGTTCTTC. Translation gives CASSIKVTGVGEQFF.

CDR3 in amino acids: CATLTSGRGYYNEQFF. The CDR3 bases are TGTGCCACCCTGACTAGCGGGAGGGGTTACTACAATGAGCAGTTCTTC. The chain joins TRBV2 to TRBJ2-1; 14 bases are shared with TRBD2. This CDR3 region has 16 residues. Looked up from germline, CDR1 is SNHLY and CDR2 is FYNNEI. Trimming at V came to 10 bases and at J to 3 bases, leaving 8 bases not matched to a gene.

The chain carries TRBV29-1 and TRBJ1-1; D ambiguous. V was pared by 4 bases and J by 1 base, with 7 bases between. The germline V gene has CDR1 SQVTM and CDR2 ANQGSEA. This CDR3 is built from 12 residues. The DNA of the CDR3 is TGCAGCGTTGTACGACAGAACACTGAAGCTTTCTTT. This translates into CSVVRQNTEAFF.

V is TRBV9 and J is TRBJ1-4; 12 nucleotides match TRBD1. Germline V gives CDR1 SGDLS, CDR2 YYNGEE. After removal of 0 bases from V and 8 bases from J, the junction contained 5 bases not matched to a gene. The length of the CDR3 is 16 residues. CDR3 in DNA: TGTGCCAGCAGCGTAGGGGACAGGGGGCGCGGGGAAAAACTGTTTTTT. Translated, it gives CASSVGDRGRGEKLFF.

The rearrangement links TRBV11-3 to TRBJ2-1; no reliable D call. Germline V gives CDR1 SGHNT, CDR2 YENEEA. CDR3 size: 13 residues. Trimming left V 0 bases short and J 6 bases short, with 6 bases between. The CDR3 region is CASSLDGINEQFF. DNA of the CDR3: TGTGCCAGCAGCTTAGACGGCATCAATGAGCAGTTCTTC.